Here is one T cell receptor (beta chain) with its context. The record originates from a study of blood T cell repertoires in COVID-19. From germline, CDR1 is LNHNV and CDR2 YYDKDF (reference sequence). CDR3 size: 15 residues. V lost 1 base and J 7 bases, leaving 13 bases between the germline ends. Assay: immunoSEQ multiplex PCR; the TCRdb copy retains only in-frame clones and omits some. This table holds about 190,000 clones, 75% to 90% found once. Source material: peripheral blood. This rearrangement joins TRBV15 to TRBJ1-4; perhaps TRBD1 as D (5 bases). The receptor was isolated from a woman between 40 and 50 years old with acute or convalescent COVID-19. The CDR3: CATSRGGGAREKLFF. CDR3 nucleotide sequence: TGTGCCACCAGCAGAGGTGGAGGGGCCCGTGAAAAACTGTTTTTT.